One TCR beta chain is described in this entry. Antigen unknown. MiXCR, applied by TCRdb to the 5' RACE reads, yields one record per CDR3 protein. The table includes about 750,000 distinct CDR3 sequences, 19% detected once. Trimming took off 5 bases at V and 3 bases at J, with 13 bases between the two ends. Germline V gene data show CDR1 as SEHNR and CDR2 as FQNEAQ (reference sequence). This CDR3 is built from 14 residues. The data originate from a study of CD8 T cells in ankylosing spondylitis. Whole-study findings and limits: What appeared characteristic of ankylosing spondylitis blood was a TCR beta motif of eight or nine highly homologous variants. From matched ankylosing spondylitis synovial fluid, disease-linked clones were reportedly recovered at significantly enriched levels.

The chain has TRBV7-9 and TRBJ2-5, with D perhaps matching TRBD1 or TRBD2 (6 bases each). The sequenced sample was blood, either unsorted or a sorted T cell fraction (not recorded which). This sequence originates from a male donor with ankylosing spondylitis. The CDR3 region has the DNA TGTGCCAGCAGCACAAGGGGGACTGAAGAGACCCAGTACTTC. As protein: CASSTRGTEETQYF.